A selection of T cell receptor beta chains follows, all from one sample in a study of regulatory T cells in long-lasting Graves disease. Via MiXCR, TCRdb re-called the multiplex PCR reads, giving one row per CDR3 protein. The sample consists of roughly 400,000 distinct CDR3 sequences, roughly a fifth of them appearing once. The sequenced sample was peripheral blood mononuclear cells (PBMCs), obtained when the disease was refractory, from a patient treated with antithyroid drugs. Receptor source: a female donor with Graves disease. The CDR3 runs from the conserved cysteine through the conserved F or W. The order of the fields is clone size, V gene, J gene, D gene, CDR3 protein, CDR3 DNA. D genes are given only for firm matches. Size values are once, few and many counts, or a class for expanded clones, and some rows have none.

clone size: .; V gene: TRBV20-1; J gene: TRBJ1-2; D gene: TRBD1; CDR3 protein: CSASGTGDSYGYTF; CDR3 DNA: TGCAGTGCTTCCGGGACAGGCGACAGCTATGGCTACACCTTC
clone size: many; V gene: TRBV28; J gene: TRBJ1-1; D gene: TRBD1; CDR3 protein: CASSFPTGRTEAFF; CDR3 DNA: TGTGCCAGCAGTTTCCCGACAGGGCGGACTGAAGCTTTCTTT
clone size: many; V gene: TRBV30; J gene: TRBJ1-4; D gene: .; CDR3 protein: CAWSVLGGYNEKLFF; CDR3 DNA: TGTGCCTGGAGCGTTTTAGGGGGTTATAATGAAAAACTGTTTTTT
clone size: many; V gene: TRBV5-4; J gene: TRBJ2-7; D gene: .; CDR3 protein: CASSHGDVPYEQYF; CDR3 DNA: TGTGCCAGCAGCCACGGGGACGTCCCCTACGAGCAGTACTTC
clone size: few; V gene: TRBV10-3; J gene: TRBJ2-3; D gene: TRBD2; CDR3 protein: CAISDGTSGSWADTQYF; CDR3 DNA: TGTGCCATCAGTGATGGGACTAGCGGGAGTTGGGCAGATACGCAGTATTTT
clone size: many; V gene: TRBV10-3; J gene: TRBJ2-7; D gene: .; CDR3 protein: CAISESTYEQYF; CDR3 DNA: TGTGCCATCAGTGAGTCGACCTACGAGCAGTACTTC
clone size: .; V gene: TRBV20-1; J gene: TRBJ2-1; D gene: .; CDR3 protein: CSARSPGNEQFF; CDR3 DNA: TGCAGTGCTAGATCCCCGGGGAATGAGCAGTTCTTC
clone size: .; V gene: TRBV6-1; J gene: TRBJ2-7; D gene: TRBD2; CDR3 protein: CASSPGRSSGRLYEQYF; CDR3 DNA: TGTGCCAGCAGCCCCGGCAGGTCTAGCGGGAGGCTGTACGAGCAGTACTTC
clone size: .; V gene: TRBV27; J gene: TRBJ1-6; D gene: TRBD1; CDR3 protein: CASSYSLDRARSPLHF; CDR3 DNA: TGTGCCAGCAGTTATAGCCTAGACAGGGCGAGGTCACCCCTCCACTTT
clone size: .; V gene: TRBV20-1; J gene: TRBJ2-5; D gene: .; CDR3 protein: CSARGWDENFASQYF; CDR3 DNA: TGCAGTGCTAGAGGCTGGGACGAGAATTTTGCGTCCCAGTACTTC
clone size: few; V gene: TRBV15; J gene: TRBJ2-7; D gene: TRBD2; CDR3 protein: CATSKGTSLSYEQYF; CDR3 DNA: TGTGCCACCAGCAAAGGGACTAGCCTGTCCTACGAGCAGTACTTC
clone size: many; V gene: TRBV7-8; J gene: TRBJ1-5; D gene: TRBD1; CDR3 protein: CASSPGQGSNQPQHF; CDR3 DNA: TGTGCCAGCAGCCCGGGACAGGGAAGCAATCAGCCCCAGCATTTT
clone size: many; V gene: TRBV2; J gene: TRBJ2-5; D gene: .; CDR3 protein: CASSALGTETQYF; CDR3 DNA: TGTGCCAGCAGTGCATTAGGGACCGAGACCCAGTACTTC
clone size: many; V gene: TRBV29-1; J gene: TRBJ2-7; D gene: TRBD1; CDR3 protein: CSVTGVLYEQYF; CDR3 DNA: TGCAGCGTGACAGGGGTACTCTACGAGCAGTACTTC
clone size: many; V gene: TRBV12-3/TRBV12-4; J gene: TRBJ1-1; D gene: .; CDR3 protein: CASSLNGNTEAFF; CDR3 DNA: TGTGCCAGCAGTTTAAACGGAAACACTGAAGCTTTCTTT
clone size: few; V gene: TRBV4-2; J gene: TRBJ1-4; D gene: TRBD1; CDR3 protein: CASSQGVGRGRLFF; CDR3 DNA: TGTGCCAGCAGCCAAGGCGTGGGAAGGGGGCGACTGTTTTTT
clone size: .; V gene: TRBV15; J gene: TRBJ2-7; D gene: .; CDR3 protein: CATSRSGSLSYEQYF; CDR3 DNA: TGTGCCACCAGCAGAAGCGGAAGCCTCTCCTACGAGCAGTACTTC
clone size: .; V gene: TRBV19; J gene: TRBJ1-2; D gene: .; CDR3 protein: CASSPDRPSYGYTF; CDR3 DNA: TGTGCCAGTAGTCCGGACCGACCGTCCTATGGCTACACCTTC
clone size: .; V gene: TRBV19; J gene: TRBJ1-2; D gene: TRBD1; CDR3 protein: CASSIKTGWGYGYTF; CDR3 DNA: TGTGCCAGTAGTATTAAGACAGGGTGGGGCTATGGCTACACCTTC
clone size: many; V gene: TRBV9; J gene: TRBJ2-2; D gene: .; CDR3 protein: CASSVVSSGAGELFF; CDR3 DNA: TGTGCCAGCAGCGTAGTTTCATCTGGGGCCGGGGAGCTGTTTTTT
clone size: many; V gene: TRBV28; J gene: TRBJ1-2; D gene: TRBD1; CDR3 protein: CASSSGQGVRYIHGYTF; CDR3 DNA: TGTGCCAGCAGTTCCGGACAGGGGGTGAGGTACATCCATGGCTACACCTTC
clone size: .; V gene: TRBV25-1; J gene: TRBJ2-7; D gene: TRBD1; CDR3 protein: CASSEWGGQAAGEQYF; CDR3 DNA: TGTGCCAGCAGTGAATGGGGTGGACAGGCGGCTGGGGAGCAGTACTTC
clone size: few; V gene: TRBV12-3/TRBV12-4; J gene: TRBJ2-3; D gene: .; CDR3 protein: CANSSFPETADTQYF; CDR3 DNA: TGTGCCAACAGTTCTTTCCCGGAGACCGCAGATACGCAGTATTTT
clone size: few; V gene: TRBV9; J gene: TRBJ2-5; D gene: .; CDR3 protein: CASSASPREETQYF; CDR3 DNA: TGTGCCAGCAGCGCCTCCCCGCGGGAAGAGACCCAGTACTTC
clone size: few; V gene: TRBV10-2; J gene: TRBJ2-7; D gene: .; CDR3 protein: CASSGSFYEQYF; CDR3 DNA: TGCGCCAGCAGTGGCAGCTTCTACGAGCAGTACTTC
clone size: many; V gene: TRBV6-1; J gene: TRBJ2-5; D gene: .; CDR3 protein: CASSEARETQYF; CDR3 DNA: TGTGCCAGCAGTGAAGCGCGGGAGACCCAGTACTTC
clone size: many; V gene: TRBV7-8; J gene: TRBJ2-2; D gene: .; CDR3 protein: CASSLRLEEGELFF; CDR3 DNA: TGTGCCAGCAGCTTGAGGCTAGAGGAAGGGGAGCTGTTTTTT
clone size: .; V gene: TRBV6-1; J gene: TRBJ1-6; D gene: .; CDR3 protein: CASSLDARAGSPLHF; CDR3 DNA: TGTGCCAGCAGCCTGGATGCCAGAGCGGGTTCACCCCTCCACTTT
clone size: many; V gene: TRBV24-1; J gene: TRBJ2-2; D gene: .; CDR3 protein: CATSDGTNTGELFF; CDR3 DNA: TGTGCCACCAGTGATGGAACTAACACCGGGGAGCTGTTTTTT
clone size: .; V gene: TRBV27; J gene: TRBJ2-3; D gene: .; CDR3 protein: CASSMSREVGSGTDTQYF; CDR3 DNA: TGTGCCAGCAGTATGTCGAGGGAGGTGGGCTCGGGCACAGATACGCAGTATTTT
clone size: many; V gene: TRBV2; J gene: TRBJ2-7; D gene: .; CDR3 protein: CASSELAEQYF; CDR3 DNA: TGTGCCAGCAGTGAACTAGCCGAGCAGTACTTC
clone size: few; V gene: TRBV4-1; J gene: TRBJ2-2; D gene: .; CDR3 protein: CASSHPALGELFF; CDR3 DNA: TGCGCCAGCAGCCACCCCGCGTTAGGAGAGCTGTTTTTT
clone size: many; V gene: TRBV5-1; J gene: TRBJ1-1; D gene: TRBD1; CDR3 protein: CASSLVGTVNTEAFF; CDR3 DNA: TGCGCCAGCAGCTTGGTCGGGACAGTGAACACTGAAGCTTTCTTT
clone size: .; V gene: TRBV3-1; J gene: TRBJ2-7; D gene: .; CDR3 protein: CASSQDYSGLSYEQYF; CDR3 DNA: TGTGCCAGCAGCCAAGATTATAGTGGACTCTCCTACGAGCAGTACTTC
clone size: many; V gene: TRBV12-3/TRBV12-4; J gene: TRBJ2-7; D gene: TRBD2; CDR3 protein: CASRRGLAGPYEQYF; CDR3 DNA: TGTGCCAGCAGGCGCGGACTAGCGGGACCCTACGAGCAGTACTTC
clone size: many; V gene: TRBV20-1; J gene: TRBJ2-7; D gene: TRBD1; CDR3 protein: CSARAVSGGLGEQYF; CDR3 DNA: TGCAGTGCTAGAGCGGTGTCAGGGGGTTTAGGGGAGCAGTACTTC
clone size: many; V gene: TRBV28; J gene: TRBJ1-1; D gene: TRBD1; CDR3 protein: CASITTGDNEAFF; CDR3 DNA: TGTGCCAGCATCACAACAGGGGACAATGAAGCTTTCTTT
clone size: few; V gene: TRBV6-2/TRBV6-3; J gene: TRBJ2-5; D gene: TRBD2; CDR3 protein: CASSTGDPSGSGETQYF; CDR3 DNA: TGTGCCAGCAGTACCGGCGATCCTAGCGGGAGTGGAGAGACCCAGTACTTC
clone size: many; V gene: TRBV12-3/TRBV12-4; J gene: TRBJ1-4; D gene: .; CDR3 protein: CASTQGFSEKLFF; CDR3 DNA: TGTGCCAGCACCCAGGGGTTTTCTGAAAAACTGTTTTTT
clone size: .; V gene: TRBV7-9; J gene: TRBJ2-1; D gene: .; CDR3 protein: CASSAGIVSYNEQFF; CDR3 DNA: TGTGCCAGCAGCGCTGGGATTGTATCCTACAATGAGCAGTTCTTC
clone size: many; V gene: TRBV10-3; J gene: TRBJ2-7; D gene: TRBD1; CDR3 protein: CAISESRDRPYEQYF; CDR3 DNA: TGTGCCATCAGTGAGTCCAGGGACAGACCCTACGAGCAGTACTTC
clone size: .; V gene: TRBV30; J gene: TRBJ2-2; D gene: .; CDR3 protein: CAWRGLTGELFF; CDR3 DNA: TGTGCCTGGAGGGGACTCACCGGGGAGCTGTTTTTT
clone size: .; V gene: TRBV20-1; J gene: TRBJ2-2; D gene: TRBD2; CDR3 protein: CSARVGRLAGNTGELFF; CDR3 DNA: TGCAGTGCTAGAGTGGGTAGGCTAGCGGGTAACACCGGGGAGCTGTTTTTT
clone size: few; V gene: TRBV4-2; J gene: TRBJ2-7; D gene: .; CDR3 protein: CASSQDRGLGYEQYF; CDR3 DNA: TGTGCCAGCAGCCAAGATCGGGGATTAGGGTACGAGCAGTACTTC
clone size: few; V gene: TRBV7-9; J gene: TRBJ1-1; D gene: .; CDR3 protein: CASSSVGGLTEAFF; CDR3 DNA: TGTGCCAGCAGCTCCGTCGGGGGGCTTACTGAAGCTTTCTTT